The 20 T cell receptor beta chains given below trace back to one sample, sequenced in a study of memory CD4+ T cells and cytomegalovirus serostatus. The sort gate was single viable CD3+CD4+CD8-CD45RO+ cells for memory CD4+ T cells. Profiling relied on immunoSEQ multiplex PCR, and the TCRdb table lists in-frame clones only, not all of them. The table lists some 44,000 clones, over 75% of them singletons. The sequenced sample consisted of memory CD4+ T cells from blood. The receptors derive from an adult in good health and CMV-seronegative.

This chain joins TRBV5-1 and TRBJ2-1, with TRBD2 matching 9 bases. Trimming cost V 0 bases and J 5 bases; bases outside gene matches: 6. This CDR3 is 16 amino acids long. The germline V gene encodes CDR1 SGHRS and CDR2 YFSETQ. The CDR3 protein is CASSLELAGLHNEQFF. The DNA of the CDR3 is TGCGCCAGCAGCTTGGAGCTAGCGGGGTTACACAATGAGCAGTTCTTC.

This chain links TRBV9 with TRBJ2-5; 13 bases agree with TRBD2. This CDR3 has 16 amino acids. Trimming took 4 bases from V and 5 from J; bases not matched to a gene: 8. Germline V gene sequence: CDR1 SGDLS, CDR2 YYNGEE. The CDR3 is CASSPRMGLAGETQYF. CDR3 coding DNA: TGTGCCAGCAGCCCTAGAATGGGACTAGCGGGGGAGACCCAGTACTTC.

CDR3 sequence reads: CAGIRDYEQYF. DNA for the CDR3: TGTGCCGGGATCAGGGACTACGAGCAGTACTTC. The rearrangement links TRBV6-5 to TRBJ2-7, with D possibly being TRBD1 (5 bases). Germline values: CDR1 MNHEY, CDR2 SVGAGI. This CDR3 has 11 amino acids. V was shortened by 11 bases and J by 3 bases, with 11 bases between the two germline ends.

The rearrangement joins TRBV9 to TRBJ2-3; the match to TRBD1 covers 9 bases. This CDR3 has 16 residues. V lost 0 bases, J lost 4 bases, and 6 bases stayed unmatched. CDR1 and CDR2 (germline): SGDLS, YYNGEE. The CDR3 loop reads CASSVGGTGPADTQYF. The CDR3 DNA reads TGTGCCAGCAGCGTAGGGGGGACAGGGCCCGCAGATACGCAGTATTTT.

The rearrangement links TRBV7-2 to TRBJ2-7; D is possibly TRBD2 (5 bases). Per germline, CDR1 SGHTA and CDR2 FQGNSA. V dropped 3 bases and J dropped 1 base, with 7 bases sitting between them. The CDR3 consists of 13 residues. The CDR3 sequence: CASSFGNSYEQYF. CDR3 DNA sequence: TGTGCCAGCAGCTTCGGGAATTCCTACGAGCAGTACTTC.

This chain joins TRBV5-1 and TRBJ2-1; 10 positions match TRBD2. Unmatched junction bases numbered 9, after V lost 0 bases and J lost 6 bases. The germline V gene encodes CDR1 SGHRS and CDR2 YFSETQ. The CDR3 is 17 residues long. The CDR3 is CASSLVSPLAGVNEQFF. In DNA, the CDR3 is TGCGCCAGCAGCTTGGTATCACCCCTAGCGGGGGTCAATGAGCAGTTCTTC.

The rearrangement joins TRBV30 to TRBJ2-7, with 7 bases that match TRBD1. The CDR3 has 15 residues. The germline gives CDR1 GTSNPN, CDR2 SVGIG (reference sequence). Losses at the gene ends were 3 bases for V and 0 bases for J; bases not matched to a gene: 8. The CDR3 region has the DNA TGTGCCTGGAGAGAGGGACAGCTGAGCTCCTACGAGCAGTACTTC. Translated, it gives CAWREGQLSSYEQYF.

For the CDR3, the DNA is TGTGCCAGCAGTGAAACCAGGGGGGGGACCGGGGAGCTGTTTTTT. It is translated as CASSETRGGTGELFF. The chain has TRBV2 and TRBJ2-2; D could derive from TRBD1 or TRBD2 (7 bases each). Trimming removed 2 bases from V and 5 bases from J, with 12 bases in between. Germline assignment: CDR1 SNHLY and CDR2 FYNNEI. The CDR3 consists of 15 residues.

This clone has a single count. This chain links TRBV19 with TRBJ2-2; perhaps D is TRBD1 or TRBD2 (5 bases each). CDR3 length: 14 amino acids. V lost 3 bases and J lost 8, with 13 bases in between. Germline CDR1 reads LNHDA; CDR2 reads SQIVND (reference sequence). The CDR3 DNA reads as TGTGCCAGTAGTATCCAGGGAAGCGGTGGGGAGCTGTTTTTT. Translated: CASSIQGSGGELFF. Together with reference TRBV19 and TRBJ2-2, the CDR3 gives the full variable domain: DGGITQSPKYLFRKEGQNVTLSCEQNLNHDAMYWYRQDPGQGLRLIYYSQIVNDFQKGDIAEGYSVSREKKESFPLTVTSAQKNPTAFYLCASSIQGSGGELFFGEGSRLTVL.

This clone has only one observation. The chain couples TRBV6-5 to TRBJ1-1; D ambiguous. Per the germline V gene, CDR1 is MNHEY and CDR2 is SVGAGI. V gave up 8 bases and J gave up 3 bases, with 7 bases separating them. The CDR3 is made up of 11 amino acids. CDR3 DNA sequence: TGTGCCAGCGGCCGCTACACTGAAGCTTTCTTT. Its translation is CASGRYTEAFF.

The rearrangement joins TRBV9 to TRBJ1-5, with D maybe TRBD1 (5 bases). The CDR3 is 14 amino acids. Germline V lookup: CDR1 SGDLS, CDR2 YYNGEE. Trimming took off 0 bases at V and 3 bases at J, with 7 bases between the two ends. The CDR3 DNA sequence: TGTGCCAGCAGCGTAGCAGGGAACAATCAGCCCCAGCATTTT. Translation gives CASSVAGNNQPQHF.

The CDR3 sequence is CASGSHQNTEAFF. DNA for the CDR3: TGTGCTAGTGGTTCCCATCAAAACACTGAAGCTTTCTTT. The gene calls are TRBV12-5 and TRBJ1-1, with no clear D. The CDR3 is made up of 13 amino acids. The ends were cut back, 4 bases at V and 2 bases at J, with 8 bases in the middle. The germline V gene encodes CDR1 LGHNT and CDR2 FRNRAP.

V is TRBV5-4 and J is TRBJ2-3; 7 nucleotides line up with TRBD2. J gave up 5 bases and V 4 bases, and 16 bases lay outside the gene matches. The CDR3 has 17 residues. Germline V gives CDR1 SGHNT, CDR2 YYREEE (reference sequence). CDR3 sequence: CASSKYAGTTKGDTQYF. CDR3 DNA sequence: TGTGCCAGCAGCAAATATGCCGGGACTACCAAGGGAGATACGCAGTATTTT.

This chain connects TRBV7-2 to TRBJ1-4; the D gene is possibly TRBD1 (6 bases). CDR1 and CDR2 from the germline V gene are SGHTA and FQGNSA. The length of the CDR3 is 14 residues. With 4 bases removed from V and 4 bases from J, the gap between germline ends came to 10 bases. The chain's CDR3 is CASSSQGFNEKLFF. In DNA, the CDR3 is TGTGCCAGCAGCTCGCAGGGGTTTAATGAAAAACTGTTTTTT.

This sequence joins TRBV6-8 and TRBJ1-5; 7 bases agree with TRBD1. The CDR3 has 16 amino acids. The J segment lost 5 bases and the V segment lost 2 bases, leaving 9 bases of the junction unmatched. CDR1 and CDR2 (germline): MNHGY, SAAAGT. CDR3 amino acids: CASSYLSWTGDQPQHF. CDR3 in DNA: TGTGCCAGCAGTTACCTTTCATGGACAGGAGATCAGCCCCAGCATTTT.

J is TRBJ1-3 and V is TRBV6-1; a weak D match, TRBD1 (5 bases). V lost 0 bases to trimming and J lost 8 bases, with 14 bases between them. Germline CDR1 reads MNHNS; CDR2 reads SASEGT. The CDR3 totals 15 residues. CDR3 sequence (DNA): TGTGCCAGCAGTGAAGCGGAGGGACTCGGGTACACCATATATTTT. Translating gives CASSEAEGLGYTIYF.

This clone is a singleton in its sample. V and J are TRBV27 and TRBJ1-2, with a possible D match to TRBD1 (5 bases). Germline V gene data show CDR1 as MNHEY and CDR2 as SMNVEV (reference sequence). The CDR3 spans 12 residues. V was trimmed by 8 bases and J by 5 bases, leaving 12 bases between them. The CDR3 loop reads CASADRGYGYTF. The CDR3, as DNA: TGTGCCAGCGCCGACAGAGGGTATGGCTACACCTTC.

This clone was detected once. J is TRBJ1-2 and V is TRBV4-2; D gene ambiguous. Germline V lookup: CDR1 LGHNA, CDR2 YNFKEQ. Trimming stripped 4 bases from V and 0 bases from J, with 12 bases between. CDR3 length: 15 residues. As DNA, the CDR3 is TGTGCCAGCAGCCTTGCTTTAGCAGCTAACTATGGCTACACCTTC. Its protein is CASSLALAANYGYTF.

J is TRBJ2-7 and V is TRBV5-1; 7 bases are shared with TRBD1. Germline V gene sequence: CDR1 SGHRS, CDR2 YFSETQ. This CDR3 comprises 14 residues. V lost 7 bases, J lost 0 bases, and 7 bases stayed unmatched. CDR3 coding DNA: TGCGCCAGCGGGGACAGTTTTAGCTCCTACGAGCAGTACTTC. Translated: CASGDSFSSYEQYF.

This clone was seen a few times. Here the CDR3 DNA reads TGTGCCAGCAGCCCCTCAGGAGGGATGGAAAATGGCTACACCTTC. It is translated as CASSPSGGMENGYTF. The chain uses TRBV7-9 and TRBJ1-2, with unresolved D. CDR3 length: 15 amino acids. With 5 bases removed from V and 6 bases from J, the gap between germline ends came to 19 bases. The V gene's germline CDR1 is SEHNR and CDR2 FQNEAQ (reference sequence).